This TCR beta chain originates from a study of CD8+ T cells in alopecia areata. Extracted RNA was reverse transcribed, and the resulting cDNA served as sequencing template. Assay used: immunoSEQ multiplex PCR; TCRdb lists only in-frame clones, some missing. The data hold about 140,000 clones, with about 88% observed a single time. Treatment denoted: oral pan-JAK inhibitor, 5-10 mg twice daily. After removal of 7 bases from V and 6 bases from J, the junction contained 6 bases not matched to a gene. This CDR3 region has 14 residues. CDR1 SNHLY and CDR2 FYNNEI come from the germline V gene. Sequences were derived from CD8+ T cells sorted from blood, sampled at week 4, from a patient treated with tofacitinib. The genes are TRBV2 and TRBJ2-1; 10 bases align to TRBD2. The TCR comes from a human donor with alopecia areata. The CDR3 nucleotides read TGTGCCAGCACCATGACTAGCGGGTCCAATGAGCAGTTCTTC. Its translation: CASTMTSGSNEQFF.